This paragraph reports one T cell receptor (beta chain). V was clipped by 2 bases and J by 4 bases; unmatched bases: 10. Germline V lookup: CDR1 SGHRS, CDR2 YFSETQ. The CDR3 is 16 residues long. The data stem from a study of cytomegalovirus exposure and HLA in healthy donors. With 60 Vbeta and 13 Jbeta primers, the PCR was carried out. TCRdb's copy holds only in-frame clones and misses some; the assay was immunoSEQ multiplex PCR. Its listing shows 100,000 to 150,000 clones. The sequenced sample was PBMCs. This sequence joins TRBV5-1 and TRBJ1-2; 8 bases match TRBD1. The sequence was obtained from a woman between 40 and 55 years old in good health and CMV-seronegative. This CDR3 is CASSFNLRGQIYGYTF. The CDR3 region has the DNA TGCGCCAGCAGCTTCAACCTCAGGGGGCAGATCTATGGCTACACCTTC.